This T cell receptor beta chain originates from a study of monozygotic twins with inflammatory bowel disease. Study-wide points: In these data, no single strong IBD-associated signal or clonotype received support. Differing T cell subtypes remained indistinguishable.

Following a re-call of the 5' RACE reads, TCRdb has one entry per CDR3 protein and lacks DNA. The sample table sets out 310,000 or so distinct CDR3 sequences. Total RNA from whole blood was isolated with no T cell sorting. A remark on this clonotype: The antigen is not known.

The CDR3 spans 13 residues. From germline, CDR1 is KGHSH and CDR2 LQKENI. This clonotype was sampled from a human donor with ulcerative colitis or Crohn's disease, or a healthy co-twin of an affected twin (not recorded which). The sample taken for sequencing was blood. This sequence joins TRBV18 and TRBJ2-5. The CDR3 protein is CASSPPLVETQYF. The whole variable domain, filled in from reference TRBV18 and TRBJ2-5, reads NAGVMQNPRHLVRRRGQEARLRCSPMKGHSHVYWYRQLPEEGLKFMVYLQKENIIDESGMPKERFSAEFPKEGPSILRIQQVVRGDSAAYFCASSPPLVETQYFGPGTRLLVL.